The T cell receptor (beta chain) described here comes from a study of control samples from healthy donors and cancer patients. Germline CDR1 is SGHDT and CDR2 is YYEEEE. This CDR3 has 14 amino acids. The junction had 7 bases not matched to a gene; V was cut back by 3 bases and J by 7 bases. The table came from immunoSEQ multiplex PCR; TCRdb's copy has only in-frame clones and leaves some out. The data hold some 120,000 clones, with about 88% observed a single time. The clonotype comes from a woman in her 70s in good health. The sequencing sample was made of blood. This chain joins TRBV5-6 and TRBJ2-1; the match to TRBD2 covers 7 bases. The DNA of the CDR3 is TGTGCCAGCAGCTCTTCTAGCGGATCTAATGAGCAGTTCTTC. Amino acid sequence: CASSSSSGSNEQFF.